The source of this T cell receptor (beta chain) is a study of cytomegalovirus exposure and HLA in healthy donors. General study points: Many donors shared some public TCRs, even though most TCR sequences were rare. Cytomegalovirus-associated status was assigned to about 150 TCR beta chains.

CDR1 is SGHRS and CDR2 is YFSETQ in the germline V gene. Trimming pared 3 bases from V and 8 bases from J, leaving 23 bases between. The CDR3 contains 17 residues. Assay used: immunoSEQ multiplex PCR; TCRdb lists only in-frame clones, some missing. The data contain around 130,000 clones, about nine tenths of them singletons. As to this clone: What it binds is unknown.

This sequence was found in a man younger than 40 in good health and CMV-seronegative. The rearrangement uses TRBV5-1 and TRBJ1-4; D perhaps matches TRBD1 (6 bases). What was sequenced was PBMCs. The DNA for the CDR3 is TGCGCCAGCAGCTCGTCCCGGGACACTTTACGGGACGAAAAACTGTTTTTT. The encoded protein is CASSSSRDTLRDEKLFF.